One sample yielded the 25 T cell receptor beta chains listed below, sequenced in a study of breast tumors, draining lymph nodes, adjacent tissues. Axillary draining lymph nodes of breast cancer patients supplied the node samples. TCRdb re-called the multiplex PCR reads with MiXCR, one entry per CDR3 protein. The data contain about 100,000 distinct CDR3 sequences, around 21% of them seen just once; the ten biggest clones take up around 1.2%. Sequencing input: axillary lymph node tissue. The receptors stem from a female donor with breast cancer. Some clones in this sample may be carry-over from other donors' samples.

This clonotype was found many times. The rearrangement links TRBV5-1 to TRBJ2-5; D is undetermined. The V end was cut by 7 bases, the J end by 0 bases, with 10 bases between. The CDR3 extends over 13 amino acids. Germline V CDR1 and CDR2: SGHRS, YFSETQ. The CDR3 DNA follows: TGCGCCAGCTCGGGTACTAACCAAGAGACCCAGTACTTC. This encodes CASSGTNQETQYF.

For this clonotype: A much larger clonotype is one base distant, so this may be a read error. The CDR3 here is CASSHGQADGGYTF. The CDR3 nucleotides read TGCGCCAGCAGCCACGGACAGGCCGACGGTGGCTACACCTTC. The V and J genes are TRBV5-8 and TRBJ1-2; 7 bases are shared with TRBD1. CDR1 is SGHTS, CDR2 YDEGEE, per germline. The CDR3 is 14 amino acids.

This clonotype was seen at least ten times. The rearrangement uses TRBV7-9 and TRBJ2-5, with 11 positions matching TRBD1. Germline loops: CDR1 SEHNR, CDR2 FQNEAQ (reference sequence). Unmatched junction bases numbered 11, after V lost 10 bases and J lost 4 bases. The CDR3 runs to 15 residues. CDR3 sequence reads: CAITPGTGGRETQYF. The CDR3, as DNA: TGTGCCATCACCCCGGGGACAGGGGGTCGAGAGACCCAGTACTTC.

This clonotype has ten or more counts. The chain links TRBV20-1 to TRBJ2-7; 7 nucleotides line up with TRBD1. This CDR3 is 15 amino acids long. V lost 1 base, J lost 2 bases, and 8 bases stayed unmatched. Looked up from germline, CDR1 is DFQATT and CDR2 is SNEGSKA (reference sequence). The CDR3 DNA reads TGCAGTGCTAGAGTCGTAGGGACAGAACCCTACGAGCAGTACTTC. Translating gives CSARVVGTEPYEQYF.

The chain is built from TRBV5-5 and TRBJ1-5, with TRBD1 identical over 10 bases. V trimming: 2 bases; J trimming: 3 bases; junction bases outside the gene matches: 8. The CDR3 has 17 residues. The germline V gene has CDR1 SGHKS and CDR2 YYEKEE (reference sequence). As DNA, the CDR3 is TGTGCCAGCAGCTTAATTACCGGGACAGGGGCCAATCAGCCCCAGCATTTT. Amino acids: CASSLITGTGANQPQHF.

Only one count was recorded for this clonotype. CDR3: CASRPHRGKDQPQHF. The CDR3 DNA sequence: TGTGCCAGCAGGCCTCACAGGGGGAAGGATCAGCCCCAGCATTTT. This rearrangement joins TRBV27 to TRBJ1-5; 8 nucleotides align to TRBD1. The germline gives CDR1 MNHEY, CDR2 SMNVEV (reference sequence). V lost 6 bases, J lost 5 bases, and 9 bases stayed unmatched. This CDR3 is 15 amino acids long.

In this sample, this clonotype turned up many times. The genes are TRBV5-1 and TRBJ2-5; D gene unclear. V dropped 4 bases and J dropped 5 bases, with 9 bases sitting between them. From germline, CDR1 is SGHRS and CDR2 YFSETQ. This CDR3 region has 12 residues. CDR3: CASSPTTETQYF. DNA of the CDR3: TGCGCCAGCAGCCCAACGACGGAGACCCAGTACTTC.

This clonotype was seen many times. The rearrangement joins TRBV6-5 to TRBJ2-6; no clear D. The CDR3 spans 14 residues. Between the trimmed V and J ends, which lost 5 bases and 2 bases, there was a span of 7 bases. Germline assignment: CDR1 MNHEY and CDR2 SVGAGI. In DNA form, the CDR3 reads TGTGCCAGCAGTCCGATGCCTGGGGCCAACGTCCTGACTTTC. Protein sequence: CASSPMPGANVLTF.

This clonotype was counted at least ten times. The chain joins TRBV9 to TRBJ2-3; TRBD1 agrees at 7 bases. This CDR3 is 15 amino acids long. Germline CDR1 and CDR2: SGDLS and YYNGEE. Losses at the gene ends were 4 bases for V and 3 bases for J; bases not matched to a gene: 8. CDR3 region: CASSPDRVRTDTQYF. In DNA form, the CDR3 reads TGTGCCAGCAGCCCCGACAGGGTAAGGACAGATACGCAGTATTTT. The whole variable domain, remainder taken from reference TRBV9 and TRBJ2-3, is DSGVTQTPKHLITATGQRVTLRCSPRSGDLSVYWYQQSLDQGLQFLIQYYNGEERAKGNILERFSAQQFPDLHSELNLSSLELGDSALYFCASSPDRVRTDTQYFGPGTRLTVL.

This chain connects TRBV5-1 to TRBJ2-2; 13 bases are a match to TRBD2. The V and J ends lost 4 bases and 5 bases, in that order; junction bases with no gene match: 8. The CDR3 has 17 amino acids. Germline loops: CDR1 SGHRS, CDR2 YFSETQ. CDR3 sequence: CASSPGLAGVGTGELFF. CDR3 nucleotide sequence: TGCGCCAGCAGCCCCGGACTAGCGGGAGTTGGGACCGGGGAGCTGTTTTTT.

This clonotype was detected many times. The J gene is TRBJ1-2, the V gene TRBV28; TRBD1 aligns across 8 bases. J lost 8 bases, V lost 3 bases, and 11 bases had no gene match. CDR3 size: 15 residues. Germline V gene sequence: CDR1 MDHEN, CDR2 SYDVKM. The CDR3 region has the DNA TGTGCCAGCAGTTTTCTGGACAGGGCTATGAAGGGCTACACCTTC. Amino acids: CASSFLDRAMKGYTF.

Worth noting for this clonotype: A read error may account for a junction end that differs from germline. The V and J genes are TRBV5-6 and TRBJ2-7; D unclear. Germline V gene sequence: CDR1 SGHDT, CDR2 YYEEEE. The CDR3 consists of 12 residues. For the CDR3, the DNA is TGTGCCAGCAGCTTGGTGGGCTACAAGCAGTACTTC. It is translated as CASSLVGYKQYF. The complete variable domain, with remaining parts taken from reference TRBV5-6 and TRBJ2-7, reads DAGVTQSPTHLIKTRGQQVTLRCSPKSGHDTVSWYQQALGQGPQFIFQYYEEEERQRGNFPDRFSGHQFPNYSSELNVNALLLGDSALYLCASSLVGYKQYFGPGTRLTVT.

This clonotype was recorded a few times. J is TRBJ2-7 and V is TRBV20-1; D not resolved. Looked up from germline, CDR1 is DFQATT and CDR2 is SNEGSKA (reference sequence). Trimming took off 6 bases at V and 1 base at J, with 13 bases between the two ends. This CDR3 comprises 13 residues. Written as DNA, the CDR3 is TGCAGTGCAATTAATTGGGGATCCTACGAGCAGTACTTC. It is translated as CSAINWGSYEQYF.

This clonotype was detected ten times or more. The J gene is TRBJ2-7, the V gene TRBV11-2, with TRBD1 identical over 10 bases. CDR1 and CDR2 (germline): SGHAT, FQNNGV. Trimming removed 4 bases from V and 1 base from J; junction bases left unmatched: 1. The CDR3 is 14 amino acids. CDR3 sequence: CASSWGQGSYEQYF. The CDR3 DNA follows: TGTGCCAGCAGCTGGGGACAGGGGTCCTACGAGCAGTACTTC.

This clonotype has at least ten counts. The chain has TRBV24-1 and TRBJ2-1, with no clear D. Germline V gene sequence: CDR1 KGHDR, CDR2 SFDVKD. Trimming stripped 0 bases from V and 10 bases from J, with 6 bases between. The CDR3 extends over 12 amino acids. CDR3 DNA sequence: TGTGCCACCAGTGATTTGCGTTCCGAGCAGTTCTTC. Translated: CATSDLRSEQFF.

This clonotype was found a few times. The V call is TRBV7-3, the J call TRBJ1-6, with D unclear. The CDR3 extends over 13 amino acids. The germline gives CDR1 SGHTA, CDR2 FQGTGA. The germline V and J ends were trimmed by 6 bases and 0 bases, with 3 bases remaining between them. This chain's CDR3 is CASSGSYNSPLHF. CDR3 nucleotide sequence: TGTGCCAGCAGTGGCTCCTATAATTCACCCCTCCACTTT.

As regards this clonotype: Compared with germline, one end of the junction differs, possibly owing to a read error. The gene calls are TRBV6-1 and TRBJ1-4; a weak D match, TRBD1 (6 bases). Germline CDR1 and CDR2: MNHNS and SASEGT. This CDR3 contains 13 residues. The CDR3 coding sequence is TGTGCCAGCAGTGGGGACAAGAATGAAAAACTGTCTTTT. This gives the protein CASSGDKNEKLSF.

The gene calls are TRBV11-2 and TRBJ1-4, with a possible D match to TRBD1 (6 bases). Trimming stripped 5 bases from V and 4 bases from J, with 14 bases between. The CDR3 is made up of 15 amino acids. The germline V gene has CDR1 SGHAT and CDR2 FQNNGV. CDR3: CASSHYRAHNEKLFF. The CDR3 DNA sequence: TGTGCCAGCAGCCATTACAGGGCCCATAATGAAAAACTGTTTTTT.

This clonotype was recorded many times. The DNA for the CDR3 is TGTGCCAGCAGCTTAGACAGATCCTACCGGGGCGATACGCAGTATTTT. This gives the protein CASSLDRSYRGDTQYF. The chain couples TRBV7-9 to TRBJ2-3, with D possibly being TRBD1 or TRBD2 (5 bases each). V shed 1 base and J shed 6 bases, with 17 bases lying between them. In germline, CDR1 is SEHNR, CDR2 FQNEAQ (reference sequence). The CDR3 is 16 amino acids.

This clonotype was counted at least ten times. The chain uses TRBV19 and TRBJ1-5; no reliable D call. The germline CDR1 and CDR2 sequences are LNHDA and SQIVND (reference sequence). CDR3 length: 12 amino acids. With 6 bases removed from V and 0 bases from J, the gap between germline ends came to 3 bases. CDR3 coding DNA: TGTGCCAGTAGCGATAGCAATCAGCCCCAGCATTTT. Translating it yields CASSDSNQPQHF.

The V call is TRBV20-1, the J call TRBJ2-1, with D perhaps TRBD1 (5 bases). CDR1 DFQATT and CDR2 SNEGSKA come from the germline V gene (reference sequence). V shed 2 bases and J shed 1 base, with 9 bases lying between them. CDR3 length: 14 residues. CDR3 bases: TGCAGTGCTAGACGTCAGGGATCCTACAATGAGCAGTTCTTC. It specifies CSARRQGSYNEQFF.

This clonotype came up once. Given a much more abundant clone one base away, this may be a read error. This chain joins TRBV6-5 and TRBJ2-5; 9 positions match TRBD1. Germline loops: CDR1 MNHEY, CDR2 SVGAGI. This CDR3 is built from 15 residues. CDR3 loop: CAGSSGTGSIETQYF. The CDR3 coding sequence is TGTGCCGGCAGTTCCGGGACAGGGTCAATAGAGACCCAGTACTTC.

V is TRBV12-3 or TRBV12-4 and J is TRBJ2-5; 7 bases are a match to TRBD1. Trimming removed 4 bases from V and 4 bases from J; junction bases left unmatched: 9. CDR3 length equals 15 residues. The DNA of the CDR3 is TGTGCCAGCAGTTGTAGGGGGCTGACGGGAGAGACCCAGTACTTC. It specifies CASSCRGLTGETQYF.

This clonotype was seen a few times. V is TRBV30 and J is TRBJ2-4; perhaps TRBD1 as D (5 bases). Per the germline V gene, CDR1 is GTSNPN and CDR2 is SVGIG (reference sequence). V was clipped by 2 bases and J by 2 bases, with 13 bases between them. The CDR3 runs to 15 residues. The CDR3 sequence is CAWSRGPTSKNIQYF. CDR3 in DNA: TGTGCCTGGAGTAGGGGCCCCACCTCCAAAAACATTCAGTACTTC.

This CDR3 reads CSVIQTAAAFF. CDR3 bases: TGCAGCGTTATCCAAACTGCAGCTGCTTTCTTT. The chain links TRBV29-1 to TRBJ1-1; D is unclear. The V end was cut by 5 bases, the J end by 11 bases, with 15 bases between. The CDR3 runs to 11 residues. CDR1 SQVTM and CDR2 ANQGSEA come from the germline V gene.